These 26 T cell receptor beta chains were all obtained from the same sample, sequenced in a study of blood T cell repertoires in COVID-19. Measured with immunoSEQ multiplex PCR; TCRdb has only the in-frame clones, and not every one. This table holds 90,000 to 110,000 clones, 82% found once. The sequenced sample was peripheral blood. The receptor source for this set is a woman older than 75 with acute or convalescent COVID-19.

The chain recombines TRBV28 with TRBJ2-7; a weak D match, TRBD2 (6 bases). The CDR3 totals 16 residues. Per germline, CDR1 MDHEN and CDR2 SYDVKM. V was trimmed by 4 bases and J by 0 bases, leaving 16 bases between them. The CDR3 DNA is TGTGCCAGCAGTTCCAAACCCGCGGGGCCCTCCTACGAGCAGTACTTC. Translating it yields CASSSKPAGPSYEQYF.

In its sample, this clone was seen a few times. This same CDR3 is encoded by further DNA sequences in the sample. The V gene is TRBV6-5, the J gene TRBJ2-5, with D possibly TRBD2 on 5 matching bases. The length of the CDR3 is 11 residues. CDR1 is MNHEY, CDR2 SVGAGI, per germline. Trimming stripped 5 bases from V and 5 bases from J, with 6 bases between. In nucleotides, the CDR3 is TGTGCCAGCAGTACTAGGGAGACCCAGTACTTC. Its protein product is CASSTRETQYF.

This clone was observed once. This sequence joins TRBV7-9 and TRBJ2-1; 8 bases agree with TRBD2. Per the germline V gene, CDR1 is SEHNR and CDR2 is FQNEAQ (reference sequence). This CDR3 region has 13 residues. With 9 bases clipped from V and 8 bases from J, the junction kept 9 bases outside the gene matches. The CDR3 nucleotides are TGTGCCAGTAGAGAAAGCGGGAGAGATGAGCAGTTCTTC. Translated, it gives CASRESGRDEQFF.

The chain combines TRBV9 with TRBJ1-3, with 7 nucleotides matching TRBD1. Germline CDR1 reads SGDLS; CDR2 reads YYNGEE. With 2 bases clipped from V and 0 bases from J, the junction kept 11 bases outside the gene matches. The CDR3 consists of 18 residues. The CDR3 protein is CASSVDSPGQYSGNTIYF. The DNA for the CDR3 is TGTGCCAGCAGCGTCGATTCTCCGGGACAGTACTCTGGAAACACCATATATTTT.

V usage is TRBV12-5 and J usage is TRBJ2-5, with D possibly matching TRBD2 (5 bases). CDR3 length: 12 residues. V lost 6 bases to trimming and J lost 9 bases, with 14 bases between them. In germline, CDR1 is LGHNT, CDR2 FRNRAP. Here the CDR3 DNA reads TGTGCTAGTGGCCCGACCCTCGGGGCCCAGTACTTC. This gives the protein CASGPTLGAQYF.

The chain carries TRBV7-9 and TRBJ1-5, with a weak D call TRBD1 (5 bases). The CDR3 has 15 residues. The V and J ends lost 0 bases and 5 bases respectively, with 11 bases between them. CDR1 and CDR2 from the germline V gene are SEHNR and FQNEAQ (reference sequence). This CDR3 reads CASSLAIGADQPQHF. DNA for the CDR3: TGTGCCAGCAGCTTAGCGATAGGGGCAGATCAGCCCCAGCATTTT.

The genes are TRBV10-3 and TRBJ1-1, with D unclear. Germline assignment: CDR1 ENHRY and CDR2 SYGVKD. Trimming left V 11 bases short and J 6 bases short, with 22 bases between. The CDR3 is 14 amino acids. The CDR3 loop is CAPAPRPPRAEAFF. The CDR3 bases are TGTGCCCCCGCCCCGCGACCCCCGAGGGCTGAAGCTTTCTTT.

The J gene is TRBJ1-1, the V gene TRBV29-1; D gene ambiguous. Germline V gene data show CDR1 as SQVTM and CDR2 as ANQGSEA. The germline V and J ends were trimmed by 6 bases and 6 bases, with 8 bases remaining between them. CDR3 length: 10 amino acids. The CDR3 reads CSVESPEAFF. DNA of the CDR3: TGCAGCGTAGAGAGTCCTGAAGCTTTCTTT.

The sample holds a few counts of this clone. The chain is built from TRBV5-4 and TRBJ2-5, with D perhaps TRBD1 (6 bases). This CDR3 is 14 amino acids long. The germline gives CDR1 SGHNT, CDR2 YYREEE (reference sequence). Trimming removed 4 bases from V and 5 bases from J, with 15 bases in between. The CDR3 DNA sequence: TGTGCCAGCAGCCCAGGGACAAATTCGGAGACCCAGTACTTC. It encodes CASSPGTNSETQYF. Drawing the rest from reference TRBV5-4 and TRBJ2-5, the complete variable domain is ETGVTQSPTHLIKTRGQQVTLRCSSQSGHNTVSWYQQALGQGPQFIFQYYREEENGRGNFPPRFSGLQFPNYSSELNVNALELDDSALYLCASSPGTNSETQYFGPGTRLLVL.

The gene calls are TRBV11-2 and TRBJ2-5; 12 bases are a match to TRBD1. Germline V CDR1 and CDR2: SGHAT, FQNNGV. J lost 5 bases, V lost 5 bases, and 6 bases had no gene match. The length of the CDR3 is 15 residues. CDR3 in amino acids: CASSLGQGARETQYF. CDR3 DNA sequence: TGTGCCAGCAGCCTGGGACAGGGGGCACGGGAGACCCAGTACTTC.

This clone was counted between two and nine times. The J gene is TRBJ2-7, the V gene TRBV19; TRBD2 matches 7 bases. Trimming at V came to 3 bases and at J to 2 bases, leaving 4 bases not matched to a gene. The CDR3 is made up of 14 amino acids. From germline, CDR1 is LNHDA and CDR2 SQIVND (reference sequence). The CDR3 here is CASSIGLGAYEQYF. CDR3 sequence (DNA): TGTGCCAGTAGTATCGGACTAGGAGCCTACGAGCAGTACTTC.

The rearrangement links TRBV5-1 to TRBJ1-6, with D unclear. The length of the CDR3 is 13 residues. Germline-derived CDR1 and CDR2 are SGHRS and YFSETQ. V dropped 0 bases and J dropped 7 bases, with 5 bases sitting between them. This chain's CDR3 is CASSLEANSPLHF. In nucleotides, the CDR3 is TGCGCCAGCAGCTTGGAAGCCAATTCACCCCTCCACTTT.

The CDR3: CATGRTEAFF. Written as DNA, the CDR3 is TGTGCCACCGGTCGCACTGAAGCTTTCTTT. V is TRBV19 and J is TRBJ1-1; D is uncertain. Germline CDR1 is LNHDA and CDR2 is SQIVND (reference sequence). V was clipped by 10 bases and J by 4 bases, with 7 bases between them. The CDR3 runs to 10 residues.

The chain links TRBV2 to TRBJ2-7; perhaps TRBD2 as D (7 bases). Looked up from germline, CDR1 is SNHLY and CDR2 is FYNNEI. The V and J ends lost 5 bases and 2 bases respectively, with 16 bases between them. CDR3 length: 15 residues. The CDR3 nucleotides read TGTGCCAGCAGTTCCCCGGGGGGCACTGCCTACGAGCAGTACTTC. This sequence encodes CASSSPGGTAYEQYF.

The J gene is TRBJ2-1, the V gene TRBV29-1; a possible D gene is TRBD2 (7 bases). The CDR3 loop spans 12 amino acids. Germline CDR1 SQVTM, CDR2 ANQGSEA. Trimming took 0 bases from V and 12 from J, leaving 12 bases between them. This CDR3 is CSVEESGGGQFF. CDR3 coding DNA: TGCAGCGTTGAAGAGTCGGGGGGCGGGCAGTTCTTC.

The genes are TRBV12-3 or TRBV12-4 and TRBJ1-1, with D perhaps TRBD1 (6 bases). The CDR3 has 13 amino acids. The V end was cut by 3 bases, the J end by 11 bases, with 16 bases between. The CDR3, as DNA: TGTGCCAGCAGTTTCGGGCGACAGGTTATGGCTTTCTTT. Translated: CASSFGRQVMAFF.

The gene calls are TRBV7-8 and TRBJ1-1; 8 bases agree with TRBD1. V gave up 1 base and J gave up 0 bases; unmatched junction bases: 7. Germline V lookup: CDR1 SGHVS, CDR2 FQNEAQ. CDR3 length equals 17 residues. CDR3 region: CASSLVSGGALNTEAFF. CDR3 bases: TGTGCCAGCAGCTTAGTATCAGGGGGCGCCCTGAACACTGAAGCTTTCTTT.

V and J are TRBV6-5 and TRBJ2-1, with TRBD1 identical over 9 bases. J lost 9 bases, V lost 7 bases, and 13 bases had no gene match. Germline V CDR1 and CDR2: MNHEY, SVGAGI. This CDR3 has 15 amino acids. The CDR3 DNA follows: TGTGCCAGCACCTCCGGGACAGGGAAAGTCGGTGAGCAGTTCTTC. Translated, it gives CASTSGTGKVGEQFF.

The rearrangement uses TRBV7-8 and TRBJ1-5; D not certain. CDR3 size: 15 residues. V gave up 5 bases and J gave up 4 bases, with 15 bases separating them. CDR1 and CDR2 (germline): SGHVS, FQNEAQ. The chain's CDR3 is CASSEYRTFNQPQHF. As DNA, the CDR3 is TGTGCCAGCAGCGAATACAGAACCTTTAATCAGCCCCAGCATTTT.

The gene calls are TRBV5-1 and TRBJ1-3; unclear D gene. Germline CDR1 is SGHRS and CDR2 is YFSETQ. The CDR3 totals 14 residues. V was clipped by 5 bases and J by 0 bases, with 9 bases between them. As DNA, the CDR3 is TGCGCCAGCAGTGATGGGAGCTCTGGAAACACCATATATTTT. It specifies CASSDGSSGNTIYF.

V gene TRBV29-1 combines with J gene TRBJ2-7; D is possibly TRBD1 (5 bases). Germline lookup yields CDR1 SQVTM and CDR2 ANQGSEA. This CDR3 comprises 14 residues. V shed 6 bases and J shed 2 bases, with 17 bases lying between them. The CDR3 DNA is TGCAGCGTCAGGAACAGGTTCCCCACCTACGAGCAGTACTTC. Encoded protein: CSVRNRFPTYEQYF.

V is TRBV11-3 and J is TRBJ2-1; possible D gene TRBD2, 6 bases. The CDR3 loop spans 18 amino acids. Germline-derived CDR1 and CDR2 are SGHNT and YENEEA. The V gene lost 1 base and the J gene lost 0 bases, with 16 bases spanning the gap. For the CDR3, the DNA is TGTGCCAGCAGCTTAGCCGGGAGCGTACTAAGCTCCTACAATGAGCAGTTCTTC. It encodes CASSLAGSVLSSYNEQFF.

The chain couples TRBV11-2 to TRBJ1-3; D ambiguous. Germline lookup yields CDR1 SGHAT and CDR2 FQNNGV. The V gene lost 5 bases and the J gene lost 1 base, with 15 bases spanning the gap. This CDR3 is built from 16 residues. The CDR3 coding sequence is TGTGCCAGCAGCCCCCACGCCACAGCTTCTGGAAACACCATATATTTT. Encoded protein: CASSPHATASGNTIYF.

This clone was seen a single time. The chain uses TRBV6-2 or TRBV6-3 and TRBJ2-1; TRBD2 is a possible D gene (6 bases). The CDR3 extends over 15 amino acids. V lost 4 bases and J lost 7, with 17 bases in between. Germline V gene lookup returns CDR1 MNHEY and CDR2 SVGEGT. CDR3 nucleotide sequence: TGTGCCAGCAGTTTGGCGGGACTCGGACGGAATGAGCAGTTCTTC. Protein product: CASSLAGLGRNEQFF.

The chain has TRBV6-5 and TRBJ1-2; TRBD1 matches 8 bases. V shed 4 bases and J 4 bases; nucleotides not matched to a gene: 5. The CDR3 runs to 14 residues. In germline, CDR1 is MNHEY, CDR2 SVGAGI. The CDR3 sequence: CASSSGGGGYGYTF. CDR3 coding DNA: TGTGCCAGCAGTTCAGGGGGCGGCGGCTATGGCTACACCTTC.

The chain has TRBV28 and TRBJ2-2; 8 bases match TRBD2. The CDR3 has 15 residues. Losses at the gene ends were 8 bases for V and 1 base for J; bases not matched to a gene: 6. Germline V CDR1 and CDR2: MDHEN, SYDVKM. The DNA for the CDR3 is TGTGCCAGCCTGGCTAGCGGGCGGAACACCGGGGAGCTGTTTTTT. Its translation: CASLASGRNTGELFF.